This T cell receptor (beta chain) comes out of a study of OX40 agonist ivuxolimab in advanced cancers. The V end lost 11 bases, the J end lost 1 base, and 8 bases lay between the germline ends. Germline values: CDR1 MDHEN, CDR2 SYDVKM. The CDR3 length is 11 residues. Data came from immunoSEQ multiplex PCR; TCRdb stores just in-frame clones and leaves some out. The sample records about 91,000 clones, around 80% being singletons. The TCR sequence derives from an adult with an advanced solid tumor such as melanoma, head and neck, liver or kidney cancer. The J gene is TRBJ1-1, the V gene TRBV28; D gene ambiguous. This material consisted of CD4+ or CD8+ T cells sorted from blood, taken in a trial of the OX40 agonist ivuxolimab. The CDR3 nucleotides are TGTGCCGCCCGAACGAACACTGAAGCTTTCTTT. It specifies CAARTNTEAFF.